These 32 T cell receptor beta chains originate from one sample sequenced in a study of cytomegalovirus exposure and HLA in healthy donors. In the PCR, 60 Vbeta and 13 Jbeta primers were used. Using immunoSEQ multiplex PCR, the repertoire was profiled, and TCRdb retains in-frame clones only, with some absent. The sample carries about 76,000 clones, over 65% recorded once. Sequencing was performed on PBMCs. The receptors derive from a woman aged 40-49 years in good health and CMV-seropositive.

The V call is TRBV11-3, the J call TRBJ2-1; 8 positions agree with TRBD2. Germline CDR1 SGHNT, CDR2 YENEEA. V lost 1 base to trimming and J lost 5 bases; unmatched junction nucleotides: 10. CDR3 length equals 17 residues. Here the CDR3 reads CASSLAFRREDHNEQFF. The CDR3 region has the DNA TGTGCCAGCAGCTTAGCCTTCCGGCGGGAGGACCACAATGAGCAGTTCTTC.

This chain uses TRBV4-2 with TRBJ2-5; TRBD2 aligns across 8 bases. The J call may be mistaken, given a closer DNA end match to TRBJ2-7. Germline CDR1 is LGHNA and CDR2 is YNFKEQ. The CDR3 covers 15 residues. The CDR3, as DNA: TGTGCCAGCAGCCAAGTAGCGGGGAACTCCTACGAGCAGTACTTC. Translated: CASSQVAGNSYEQYF.

The rearrangement joins TRBV27 to TRBJ1-1, with D hard to call. The CDR3 covers 14 residues. The germline V and J ends were trimmed by 6 bases and 1 base, with 12 bases remaining between them. Per the germline V gene, CDR1 is MNHEY and CDR2 is SMNVEV (reference sequence). CDR3 coding DNA: TGTGCCAGCAGCTTAAGGAGAGGGAACACTGAAGCTTTCTTT. It is translated as CASSLRRGNTEAFF.

This chain joins TRBV4-1 and TRBJ2-1; 7 positions agree with TRBD1. The CDR3 contains 15 residues. V was pared by 5 bases and J by 4 bases, with 8 bases of the junction left unmatched. Looked up from germline, CDR1 is MGHRA and CDR2 is YSYEKL. The CDR3 loop is CASSGGQAIYNEQFF. In DNA form, the CDR3 reads TGCGCCAGCAGCGGAGGACAGGCCATTTACAATGAGCAGTTCTTC.

This chain connects TRBV5-1 to TRBJ2-3; the match to TRBD2 covers 13 bases. Unmatched junction bases numbered 5, after V lost 6 bases and J lost 1 base. The CDR3 contains 16 residues. CDR1 and CDR2 from the germline V gene are SGHRS and YFSETQ. CDR3 nucleotides: TGCGCCAGCACCGGACTAGCGGGGGTCGGCACAGATACGCAGTATTTT. Its translation: CASTGLAGVGTDTQYF. Full variable domain (missing parts from reference TRBV5-1 and TRBJ2-3): KAGVTQTPRYLIKTRGQQVTLSCSPISGHRSVSWYQQTPGQGLQFLFEYFSETQRNKGNFPGRFSGRQFSNSRSEMNVSTLELGDSALYLCASTGLAGVGTDTQYFGPGTRLTVL.

This chain uses TRBV19 with TRBJ1-2; TRBD1 matches at 10 bases. The CDR3 is made up of 17 amino acids. V was clipped by 2 bases and J by 4 bases; unmatched bases: 10. The V gene's germline CDR1 is LNHDA and CDR2 SQIVND (reference sequence). CDR3 residues: CASSILGQGFRSYGYTF. DNA of the CDR3: TGTGCCAGTAGTATACTGGGACAGGGGTTCAGAAGCTATGGCTACACCTTC.

The rearrangement links TRBV10-3 to TRBJ1-1; 10 nucleotides agree with TRBD1. J gave up 0 bases and V 2 bases, and 3 bases lay outside the gene matches. Germline V gives CDR1 ENHRY, CDR2 SYGVKD. This CDR3 is 16 amino acids long. CDR3 loop: CAISERDRGMNTEAFF. In nucleotides, the CDR3 is TGTGCCATCAGTGAGAGGGACAGGGGAATGAACACTGAAGCTTTCTTT.

This clone was counted between two and nine times. The chain carries TRBV5-1 and TRBJ2-3; 9 bases match TRBD2. Germline V gives CDR1 SGHRS, CDR2 YFSETQ. Germline trimming cut 3 bases from V and 6 bases from J; bases unmatched to any gene: 11. This CDR3 has 16 residues. The CDR3 nucleotides read TGCGCCAGCAGCTCCAGCGGGGGGCGGTTCTTGGATACGCAGTATTTT. Its protein is CASSSSGGRFLDTQYF.

V gene TRBV6-5 combines with J gene TRBJ2-1; 9 bases fit TRBD1. The CDR3 is made up of 11 amino acids. V lost 6 bases and J lost 14; bases outside the gene matches: 5. CDR1 is MNHEY, CDR2 SVGAGI, per germline. CDR3 region: CASSYRDREFF. The CDR3 coding sequence is TGTGCCAGCAGCTACCGGGACAGGGAGTTCTTC.

With regard to this clone: As the CDR3 is not closed by the conserved phenylalanine or tryptophan, this likely results from a read error. The CDR3 nucleotides read TGTGCCAGCAGCTTTCACTATGGCTACACCGTC. Translation: CASSFHYGYTV. The chain has TRBV7-9 and TRBJ1-2; D unclear. Germline CDR1 reads SEHNR; CDR2 reads FQNEAQ (reference sequence). The CDR3 runs 11 residues. Deletions cut 3 bases from V and 3 bases from J, with 2 bases between.

CDR3 residues: CASSEPGTRVYEQYF. In DNA, the CDR3 is TGTGCCAGCAGTGAACCCGGGACTAGAGTCTACGAGCAGTACTTC. J is TRBJ2-7 and V is TRBV6-1, with 8 bases lining up with TRBD2. Germline-derived CDR1 and CDR2 are MNHNS and SASEGT. V dropped 2 bases and J dropped 3; count of bases not matched to a gene: 6. The CDR3 totals 15 residues.

The chain has TRBV4-2 and TRBJ2-3, with TRBD2 matching over 8 bases. V was clipped by 6 bases and J by 4 bases; unmatched bases: 6. CDR3 length: 14 residues. The germline gives CDR1 LGHNA, CDR2 YNFKEQ. The CDR3 DNA is TGTGCCAGCAGGGGCGGGGGGTGGGCAGATACGCAGTATTTT. Amino acid sequence: CASRGGGWADTQYF.

The chain employs TRBV7-5 and TRBJ2-7; the DNA was not used to check the table's D call, TRBD2. TRBV7-5 counts as a pseudogene. The CDR3 is 15 amino acids. This chain's CDR3 is CVRSLEREGPYEQYF. The DNA of the CDR3 is TGTGTCAGAAGCTTAGAGCGGGAGGGCCCCTACGAGCAGTACTTC.

The chain recombines TRBV5-4 with TRBJ2-1, with a possible D match to TRBD1 (6 bases). V was cut by 3 bases and J by 7 bases, with 20 bases left in between. The CDR3 spans 16 residues. The germline V gene has CDR1 SGHNT and CDR2 YYREEE (reference sequence). Here the CDR3 reads CASSWAGQIEGNEQFF. The CDR3 coding sequence is TGTGCCAGCAGCTGGGCCGGACAGATTGAAGGGAATGAGCAGTTCTTC.

This clone was seen a handful of times. The gene calls are TRBV29-1 and TRBJ1-3; D is uncertain. CDR3 size: 13 residues. CDR1 is SQVTM, CDR2 ANQGSEA, per germline. V dropped 6 bases and J dropped 4 bases, with 13 bases sitting between them. The CDR3 DNA reads TGCAGCGTGAGGGCCTCGGGAGGAAACACCATATATTTT. This sequence encodes CSVRASGGNTIYF.

The rearrangement uses TRBV9 and TRBJ2-7, with D tentatively TRBD2 (6 bases). The CDR3 is made up of 14 amino acids. Between the trimmed V and J ends, which lost 4 bases and 2 bases, there was a span of 13 bases. CDR1 and CDR2 (germline): SGDLS, YYNGEE. CDR3 in DNA: TGTGCCAGCAGCCCCCTCGGGACTCCCTACGAGCAGTACTTC. It yields the protein CASSPLGTPYEQYF.

This chain connects TRBV18 to TRBJ1-1, with D perhaps TRBD1 (6 bases). Looked up from germline, CDR1 is KGHSH and CDR2 is LQKENI. The germline V and J ends were trimmed by 3 bases and 4 bases, with 12 bases remaining between them. CDR3 length: 14 residues. The CDR3 region is CASSPTGRRTEAFF. DNA of the CDR3: TGTGCCAGCTCACCCACAGGGCGGCGCACTGAAGCTTTCTTT.

The V call is TRBV27, the J call TRBJ2-6; no definite D call. With 0 bases removed from V and 1 base from J, the gap between germline ends came to 7 bases. Germline V gene sequence: CDR1 MNHEY, CDR2 SMNVEV (reference sequence). The CDR3 extends over 16 amino acids. Written as DNA, the CDR3 is TGTGCCAGCAGTTTATCCCGGGTATCTGGGGCCAACGTCCTGACTTTC. Protein sequence: CASSLSRVSGANVLTF.

V usage is TRBV7-9 and J usage is TRBJ2-7; the match to TRBD2 covers 9 bases. CDR1 is SEHNR and CDR2 is FQNEAQ in the germline V gene (reference sequence). The CDR3 has 18 residues. V gave up 1 base and J gave up 3 bases; unmatched junction bases: 13. This CDR3 reads CASSLGQGGREGNYEQYF. The CDR3 region has the DNA TGTGCCAGCAGCTTAGGTCAAGGTGGGCGGGAGGGGAACTACGAGCAGTACTTC.

The V and J genes are TRBV5-4 and TRBJ2-2; D may be TRBD1 (7 bases). The V gene lost 4 bases and the J gene lost 0 bases, with 10 bases spanning the gap. This CDR3 contains 15 residues. The V gene's germline CDR1 is SGHNT and CDR2 YYREEE (reference sequence). The DNA for the CDR3 is TGTGCCAGCAGCGGCGGGACAGCGAACACCGGGGAGCTGTTTTTT. It codes for CASSGGTANTGELFF.

The count of this clone is one. This chain connects TRBV19 to TRBJ2-6; D is uncertain. V gave up 4 bases and J gave up 0 bases, with 13 bases separating them. This CDR3 comprises 17 residues. CDR1 is LNHDA and CDR2 is SQIVND in the germline V gene (reference sequence). CDR3 sequence: CASSSIRVFSGANVLTF. In nucleotides, the CDR3 is TGTGCCAGTAGTAGCATTCGAGTGTTCTCTGGGGCCAACGTCCTGACTTTC.

The chain carries TRBV7-2 and TRBJ2-1, with TRBD2 identical over 13 bases. The CDR3 covers 15 residues. The germline CDR1 and CDR2 sequences are SGHTA and FQGNSA. Trimming removed 4 bases from V and 8 bases from J; junction bases left unmatched: 5. CDR3 coding DNA: TGTGCCAGCAGCTCAACTAGCGGGGGGGCCTATGAGCAGTTCTTC. It is translated as CASSSTSGGAYEQFF. Looking up the rest from reference TRBV7-2 and TRBJ2-1 gives the full variable domain: GAGVSQSPSNKVTEKGKDVELRCDPISGHTALYWYRQSLGQGLEFLIYFQGNSAPDKSGLPSDRFSAERTGGSVSTLTIQRTQQEDSAVYLCASSSTSGGAYEQFFGPGTRLTVL.

This rearrangement joins TRBV2 to TRBJ2-4; 7 bases are a match to TRBD1. Germline CDR1 and CDR2: SNHLY and FYNNEI. V gave up 7 bases and J gave up 6 bases; unmatched junction bases: 3. The CDR3 has 12 amino acids. The CDR3 DNA reads as TGTGCCAGCAAATCAGGGGGAAACATTCAGTACTTC. As protein: CASKSGGNIQYF.

V gene TRBV27 combines with J gene TRBJ2-2; 11 bases map to TRBD2. Germline CDR1 is MNHEY and CDR2 is SMNVEV (reference sequence). The CDR3 spans 17 residues. With 0 bases clipped from V and 3 bases from J, the junction kept 3 bases outside the gene matches. CDR3 region: CASSLSLAGGYTGELFF. In DNA, the CDR3 is TGTGCCAGCAGTTTATCTTTAGCGGGAGGGTACACCGGGGAGCTGTTTTTT.

The chain has TRBV11-3 and TRBJ2-1; D is perhaps TRBD2 (6 bases). V was shortened by 4 bases and J by 5 bases, with 9 bases between the two germline ends. The CDR3 spans 13 residues. The germline V gene encodes CDR1 SGHNT and CDR2 YENEEA. The CDR3 is CASSSGGNNEQFF. The DNA for the CDR3 is TGTGCCAGCAGCTCAGGAGGGAACAATGAGCAGTTCTTC.

The chain couples TRBV5-4 to TRBJ2-3, with a possible D match to TRBD1 (6 bases). Germline values: CDR1 SGHNT, CDR2 YYREEE (reference sequence). The CDR3 runs to 14 residues. Trimming took off 3 bases at V and 5 bases at J, with 13 bases between the two ends. CDR3 coding DNA: TGTGCCAGCAGCTCCATTACAGGGATAGATACGCAGTATTTT. Translation gives CASSSITGIDTQYF.

The chain uses TRBV6-5 and TRBJ2-2; D might be TRBD2 (6 bases). The CDR3 loop spans 16 amino acids. Between the trimmed V and J ends, which lost 2 bases and 3 bases, there was a span of 13 bases. The V gene's germline CDR1 is MNHEY and CDR2 SVGAGI. CDR3 amino acids: CASSYLGGRDTGELFF. CDR3 in DNA: TGTGCCAGCAGTTACCTCGGGGGTCGGGACACCGGGGAGCTGTTTTTT.

This rearrangement joins TRBV25-1 to TRBJ1-4; D not certain. Germline CDR1 MGHDK, CDR2 SYGVNS. Deletions cut 1 base from V and 4 bases from J, with 10 bases between. The CDR3 is 15 amino acids. This CDR3 reads CASSESGRYNEKLFF. The CDR3 region has the DNA TGTGCCAGCAGTGAATCCGGGAGATATAATGAAAAACTGTTTTTT.

The V and J genes are TRBV10-2 and TRBJ1-6; D unresolved. With 2 bases removed from V and 7 bases from J, the gap between germline ends came to 9 bases. CDR3 length: 14 amino acids. CDR1 WSHSY and CDR2 SAAADI come from the germline V gene. The CDR3 loop is CASSELVENSPLHF. CDR3 nucleotides: TGCGCCAGCAGTGAGCTGGTAGAAAATTCACCCCTCCACTTT.

J is TRBJ1-6 and V is TRBV6-1; the D gene is possibly TRBD1 (6 bases). Trimming stripped 7 bases from V and 11 bases from J, with 12 bases between. CDR1 is MNHNS, CDR2 SASEGT, per germline. The CDR3 length is 12 residues. DNA of the CDR3: TGTGCCAGCACCCTGGGACATCCACCCCTCCACTTT. It is translated as CASTLGHPPLHF.

About this clone itself: The same CDR3 is also encoded by other DNA sequences in this sample. The chain employs TRBV14 and TRBJ2-7; D call uncertain. Germline CDR1 SGHDN, CDR2 FVKESK. CDR3 size: 12 residues. Trimming shortened V by 2 bases and J by 4 bases, and 6 bases separated the two germline ends. The CDR3 nucleotides read TGTGCCAGCAGCCAAACCGGGTACGAGCAGTACTTC. Translation gives CASSQTGYEQYF.

The rearrangement joins TRBV30 to TRBJ2-7; no reliable D call. The length of the CDR3 is 12 residues. Germline CDR1 GTSNPN, CDR2 SVGIG (reference sequence). The germline V and J ends were trimmed by 2 bases and 3 bases, with 8 bases remaining between them. The CDR3 loop is CAWSRLVYEQYF. CDR3 DNA: TGTGCCTGGAGTCGACTGGTCTACGAGCAGTACTTC.